This note documents a single TCR beta chain sequence. No antigen is known for it. The sample originates from a study of response to subunit inactivated influenza vaccine. TCRdb used MiXCR to reprocess the RT-PCR reads, holding one entry per CDR3 protein. The sample has hundreds of thousands of distinct CDR3 sequences; roughly 13% are singletons. Germline V gene lookup returns CDR1 SGHVS and CDR2 FQNEAQ. V dropped 5 bases and J dropped 2 bases, with 25 bases sitting between them. The CDR3 spans 18 residues. Study-wide points: It was suggested by the authors that few new T cells are recruited by each seasonal influenza vaccination.

Sequencing was performed on PBMCs from blood, taken 14 days before vaccination. This TCR came from a man aged 50-59 years who received an inactivated influenza vaccine. The rearrangement links TRBV7-8 to TRBJ2-7, with a weak D call TRBD2 (5 bases). CDR3 residues: CASSPEGRDAGGTYEQYF. CDR3 sequence (DNA): TGTGCCAGCAGCCCAGAGGGTCGGGATGCGGGTGGAACCTACGAGCAGTACTTC.